The rows below give T cell receptor beta chains drawn from one sample of a study of cytotoxic CD8 clonotypes in ibrutinib-treated CLL. Only in-frame clones appear in the TCRdb table, and some are missing; sequencing was by immunoSEQ multiplex PCR. Here the sample spans some 76,000 clones, roughly 80% being singletons. The source material was PBMCs, sampled after 24 months of ibrutinib treatment. The origin of the receptors is a human donor with chronic lymphocytic leukemia. The CDR3 runs from the conserved cysteine through the conserved F or W. D genes are given only for firm matches. Expanded clones get a size class; other rows say once, few or many, or leave the size out.

d_gene: -
len: 14
v_gene: TRBV2
abundance: few
j_gene: TRBJ2-7
CDR3nt: TGTGCCAGCAACGGGCCCCCAAACCCCTACGAGCAGTACTTC
CDR3aa: CASNGPPNPYEQYF

d_gene: TRBD1
len: 16
v_gene: TRBV7-9
abundance: -
j_gene: TRBJ1-2
CDR3nt: TGTGCCAGCAGCCCCTGGACAGGGACGGGACTCTATGGCTACACCTTC
CDR3aa: CASSPWTGTGLYGYTF

d_gene: -
len: 12
v_gene: TRBV28
abundance: -
j_gene: TRBJ1-5
CDR3nt: TGTGCCACAAGGGGGAGCAATCAGCCCCAGCATTTT
CDR3aa: CATRGSNQPQHF

d_gene: -
len: 15
v_gene: TRBV9
abundance: -
j_gene: TRBJ1-1
CDR3nt: TGTGCCAGCAGCGTATCAGTTAACAGGCCGGAGGGGGCTTTCTTT
CDR3aa: CASSVSVNRPEGAFF

d_gene: TRBD2
len: 13
v_gene: TRBV5-1
abundance: -
j_gene: TRBJ2-5
CDR3nt: TGCGCCAGCAGCTTGGGGACTAGTGAGACCCAGTACTTC
CDR3aa: CASSLGTSETQYF

d_gene: -
len: 14
v_gene: TRBV6-1
abundance: -
j_gene: TRBJ1-2
CDR3nt: TGTGCCAGCAGCGAAGACACAAGGTTACGGGGCTACACCTTC
CDR3aa: CASSEDTRLRGYTF

d_gene: -
len: 14
v_gene: TRBV19
abundance: -
j_gene: TRBJ2-5
CDR3nt: TGTGCCAGTAGTATCCAGGGAGGCCAGGAGACCCAGTACTTC
CDR3aa: CASSIQGGQETQYF

d_gene: -
len: 14
v_gene: TRBV6-1
abundance: -
j_gene: TRBJ1-5
CDR3nt: TGTGCCAGCAGTAGGGACGGCTTCAATTGGCCCCAGCATTTT
CDR3aa: CASSRDGFNWPQHF

d_gene: -
len: 16
v_gene: TRBV21-1
abundance: -
j_gene: TRBJ1-5
CDR3nt: TGTGCCACCAGGGGACAGGGGGCGTGCGGGGGACAGCCCCAGCATTTT
CDR3aa: CATRGQGACGGQPQHF

d_gene: TRBD2
len: 14
v_gene: TRBV28
abundance: -
j_gene: TRBJ2-5
CDR3nt: TGTGCCAGCAGTCGAGGGCGGGGGAGAGAGACACAGTACTTC
CDR3aa: CASSRGRGRETQYF

d_gene: -
len: 16
v_gene: TRBV6-4
abundance: -
j_gene: TRBJ2-1
CDR3nt: TGTGCCAGCTCTTCTTTCGTAACTAGCAGGTCTGATGAGCAGTTCTTC
CDR3aa: CASSSFVTSRSDEQFF

d_gene: TRBD1
len: 16
v_gene: TRBV11-2
abundance: -
j_gene: TRBJ2-5
CDR3nt: TGTGCCAGCCGTCGGTGGGGACAGGGGGCATCAGAGACCCAGTACTTC
CDR3aa: CASRRWGQGASETQYF

d_gene: -
len: 13
v_gene: TRBV6-5
abundance: -
j_gene: TRBJ1-1
CDR3nt: TGTGCCAGCAGTTACACAGGTTACACTGAAGCTTTCTTT
CDR3aa: CASSYTGYTEAFF

d_gene: TRBD1
len: 13
v_gene: TRBV28
abundance: -
j_gene: TRBJ2-7
CDR3nt: TGTGCCAGCAGTTCAGGACAGGTCTACGAGCAGTACTTC
CDR3aa: CASSSGQVYEQYF

d_gene: -
len: 14
v_gene: TRBV6-6
abundance: -
j_gene: TRBJ2-5
CDR3nt: TGTGCCAGCAGTTACGGCCTAATTAGCGAGACCCAGTACTTC
CDR3aa: CASSYGLISETQYF

d_gene: -
len: 13
v_gene: TRBV30
abundance: -
j_gene: TRBJ1-5
CDR3nt: TGTGCCTGGAGTTCACAGCGGAATCAGCCCCAGCATTTT
CDR3aa: CAWSSQRNQPQHF

d_gene: -
len: 15
v_gene: TRBV5-1
abundance: once
j_gene: TRBJ1-2
CDR3nt: TGCGCCAGCAGCTTGGCTTCAGCCGTTCTCTATGGCTACACCTTC
CDR3aa: CASSLASAVLYGYTF

d_gene: -
len: 14
v_gene: TRBV14
abundance: once
j_gene: TRBJ2-3
CDR3nt: TGTGCCAGCAGCCCTCTGGGGAGCACAGATACGCAGTATTTT
CDR3aa: CASSPLGSTDTQYF

d_gene: TRBD1
len: 14
v_gene: TRBV27
abundance: -
j_gene: TRBJ1-2
CDR3nt: TGTGCCAGCAGTGCACAGGGGGCTGGTTATGGCTACACCTTC
CDR3aa: CASSAQGAGYGYTF

d_gene: -
len: 17
v_gene: TRBV7-9
abundance: -
j_gene: TRBJ2-6
CDR3nt: TGTGCCAGCAGCCCGGGGGGCGGGAGAACTGGGGCCAACGTCCTGACTTTC
CDR3aa: CASSPGGGRTGANVLTF

d_gene: -
len: 15
v_gene: TRBV28
abundance: -
j_gene: TRBJ1-4
CDR3nt: TGTGCCAGCAAAACCGGCTCTGCAACTAATGAAAAACTGTTTTTT
CDR3aa: CASKTGSATNEKLFF

d_gene: TRBD2
len: 14
v_gene: TRBV5-1
abundance: -
j_gene: TRBJ2-7
CDR3nt: TGCGCCAGCCAAAAGCGGGAGGGAGTCTTTGAGCAGTACTTC
CDR3aa: CASQKREGVFEQYF

d_gene: -
len: 16
v_gene: TRBV2
abundance: -
j_gene: TRBJ1-1
CDR3nt: TGTGCCAGCAGTGAAAGGTGGGGAGGGGCGAACACTGAAGCTTTCTTT
CDR3aa: CASSERWGGANTEAFF

d_gene: TRBD1
len: 14
v_gene: TRBV2
abundance: -
j_gene: TRBJ2-7
CDR3nt: TGTGCCAGCAGGTCCGGGACAGGGGATGCCGAGCAGTACTTC
CDR3aa: CASRSGTGDAEQYF

d_gene: TRBD1
len: 14
v_gene: TRBV13
abundance: -
j_gene: TRBJ1-1
CDR3nt: TGTGCCAGCACCACAGGGGATAGAGGCACTGAAGCTTTCTTT
CDR3aa: CASTTGDRGTEAFF

d_gene: -
len: 14
v_gene: TRBV7-2
abundance: -
j_gene: TRBJ2-2
CDR3nt: TGTGCCAGCACCCGCTGGAGGAACACCGGGGAGCTGTTTTTT
CDR3aa: CASTRWRNTGELFF

d_gene: -
len: 15
v_gene: TRBV10-3
abundance: -
j_gene: TRBJ2-7
CDR3nt: TGTGCCATCAGTGAGTCGGGGCGGGATCTGAGAGAGCAGTACTTC
CDR3aa: CAISESGRDLREQYF

d_gene: -
len: 13
v_gene: TRBV5-6
abundance: -
j_gene: TRBJ1-5
CDR3nt: TGTGCCAGCAGCAAAACAGGGATTCTTCCCCAGCATTTT
CDR3aa: CASSKTGILPQHF

d_gene: -
len: 14
v_gene: TRBV9
abundance: -
j_gene: TRBJ1-2
CDR3nt: TGTGCCAGCAGCGTCGGCCCGGGGAGCTATGGCTACACCTTC
CDR3aa: CASSVGPGSYGYTF

d_gene: TRBD1
len: 16
v_gene: TRBV5-4
abundance: -
j_gene: TRBJ2-1
CDR3nt: TGTGCCAGCAGCTTAGGCGGACAGGGTGCCTACAATGAGCAGTTCTTC
CDR3aa: CASSLGGQGAYNEQFF

d_gene: -
len: 15
v_gene: TRBV2
abundance: -
j_gene: TRBJ2-6
CDR3nt: TGTGCCAGCATGGGGGATTTGTCTGGGGCCAACGTCCTGACTTTC
CDR3aa: CASMGDLSGANVLTF

d_gene: -
len: 13
v_gene: TRBV2
abundance: few
j_gene: TRBJ2-4
CDR3nt: TGTGCCAGCAGTGAAGAAAGCGGGCAGGGGCAGTACTTC
CDR3aa: CASSEESGQGQYF

d_gene: -
len: 15
v_gene: TRBV2
abundance: -
j_gene: TRBJ2-7
CDR3nt: TGTGCCAGCACCCAGGTGGTGTTGGAAAACTACGAGCAGTACTTC
CDR3aa: CASTQVVLENYEQYF

d_gene: -
len: 13
v_gene: TRBV5-1
abundance: -
j_gene: TRBJ2-1
CDR3nt: TGCGCCAGCAGCTTGGACCGGTGGAATGAGCAGTTCTTC
CDR3aa: CASSLDRWNEQFF

d_gene: -
len: 16
v_gene: TRBV4-1
abundance: once
j_gene: TRBJ2-3
CDR3nt: TGCGCCAGCAGCCAAGACCCCGGACAGCTCACAGATACGCAGTATTTT
CDR3aa: CASSQDPGQLTDTQYF

d_gene: -
len: 16
v_gene: TRBV2
abundance: once
j_gene: TRBJ1-1
CDR3nt: TGTGCCAGCAGTGAAGCGCTTGGGCAGGGAAACACTGAAGCTTTCTTT
CDR3aa: CASSEALGQGNTEAFF

d_gene: -
len: 15
v_gene: TRBV18
abundance: -
j_gene: TRBJ2-7
CDR3nt: TGTGCCAGCTCACGATTGGGTACCACGATATACGAGCAGTACTTC
CDR3aa: CASSRLGTTIYEQYF

d_gene: -
len: 13
v_gene: TRBV30
abundance: few
j_gene: TRBJ1-3
CDR3nt: TGTGCCTGGAGTGCTGGCTCTGGAAACACCATATATTTT
CDR3aa: CAWSAGSGNTIYF

d_gene: TRBD1
len: 13
v_gene: TRBV2
abundance: -
j_gene: TRBJ2-5
CDR3nt: TGTGCCAGCACCTTACAGGGGCAAGAGACCCAGTACTTC
CDR3aa: CASTLQGQETQYF

d_gene: -
len: 14
v_gene: TRBV7-9
abundance: -
j_gene: TRBJ2-5
CDR3nt: TGTGCCAGCAGCTTAATGTCTGGGGTAGAGACCCAGTACTTC
CDR3aa: CASSLMSGVETQYF

d_gene: -
len: 13
v_gene: TRBV10-3
abundance: -
j_gene: TRBJ2-7
CDR3nt: TGTGCCATCAAAGGGGATTGGGGGATCGAGCAGTACTTC
CDR3aa: CAIKGDWGIEQYF

d_gene: -
len: 15
v_gene: TRBV6-6
abundance: once
j_gene: TRBJ2-7
CDR3nt: TGTGCCAGCAGTTACTCGAGTCTAGCACCCCACGAGCAGTACTTC
CDR3aa: CASSYSSLAPHEQYF

d_gene: -
len: 15
v_gene: TRBV5-4
abundance: -
j_gene: TRBJ2-6
CDR3nt: TGTGCCAGCAGCTTGGACAGGGCCGGGGCCAACGTCCTGACTTTC
CDR3aa: CASSLDRAGANVLTF

d_gene: -
len: 14
v_gene: TRBV9
abundance: -
j_gene: TRBJ1-1
CDR3nt: TGTGCCAGCAGCGTAGAGCCGGCAGGGGTTGAAGCTTTCTTT
CDR3aa: CASSVEPAGVEAFF

d_gene: -
len: 14
v_gene: TRBV5-6
abundance: -
j_gene: TRBJ2-7
CDR3nt: TGTGCCAGCAGCTGGGGGACAAACACCTACGAGCAGTACTTC
CDR3aa: CASSWGTNTYEQYF

d_gene: TRBD1
len: 15
v_gene: TRBV15
abundance: -
j_gene: TRBJ2-5
CDR3nt: TGTGCCACCAGCAGAGGACAGGGTAGGGAAGAGACCCAGTACTTC
CDR3aa: CATSRGQGREETQYF

d_gene: -
len: 13
v_gene: TRBV4-2
abundance: -
j_gene: TRBJ2-7
CDR3nt: TGTGCCAGCAGCCAAGTGAGGGCGATCGAGCAGTACTTC
CDR3aa: CASSQVRAIEQYF

d_gene: TRBD1
len: 13
v_gene: TRBV7-7
abundance: -
j_gene: TRBJ1-2
CDR3nt: TGTGCCAGCAGCCCCGGGACAGGGGCCCCCCGGACCTTC
CDR3aa: CASSPGTGAPRTF

d_gene: -
len: 14
v_gene: TRBV2
abundance: -
j_gene: TRBJ1-5
CDR3nt: TGTGCCAGCAGTGTGATCAGGGCAGACCAGCCCCAGCATTTT
CDR3aa: CASSVIRADQPQHF

d_gene: TRBD2
len: 15
v_gene: TRBV5-6
abundance: -
j_gene: TRBJ2-3
CDR3nt: TGTGCCAGCAGCGATCTAGCGGGGACTGCAGATACGCAGTATTTT
CDR3aa: CASSDLAGTADTQYF

d_gene: TRBD1
len: 12
v_gene: TRBV10-3
abundance: -
j_gene: TRBJ1-1
CDR3nt: TGTGCCATCAGGGGACAGGACACTGAAGCTTTCTTT
CDR3aa: CAIRGQDTEAFF

d_gene: -
len: 17
v_gene: TRBV4-1
abundance: -
j_gene: TRBJ2-3
CDR3nt: TGCGCCAGCAGCCAAGATCCGGCCAGGGCCAACACAGATACGCAGTATTTT
CDR3aa: CASSQDPARANTDTQYF

d_gene: -
len: 16
v_gene: TRBV4-1
abundance: -
j_gene: TRBJ2-2
CDR3nt: TGCGCCAGCAGCCAAGATTGGGGACAGAACACCGGGGAGCTGTTTTTT
CDR3aa: CASSQDWGQNTGELFF

d_gene: TRBD2
len: 16
v_gene: TRBV19
abundance: -
j_gene: TRBJ2-3
CDR3nt: TGTGCCAGTAGTCTTCTAGCGGGAGGAAGCACAGATACGCAGTATTTT
CDR3aa: CASSLLAGGSTDTQYF

d_gene: -
len: 14
v_gene: TRBV14
abundance: -
j_gene: TRBJ2-3
CDR3nt: TGTGCCAGCAGCTTAAATAGTGGCACAGATACGCAGTATTTT
CDR3aa: CASSLNSGTDTQYF

d_gene: -
len: 12
v_gene: TRBV25-1
abundance: -
j_gene: TRBJ2-5
CDR3nt: TGTGCCAGCAGTGGGGGTTACGAGACCCAGTACTTC
CDR3aa: CASSGGYETQYF

d_gene: -
len: 11
v_gene: TRBV6-6
abundance: few
j_gene: TRBJ2-7
CDR3nt: TGTGCCAGCAGTCTTAACTACGAGCAGTACTTC
CDR3aa: CASSLNYEQYF

d_gene: -
len: 18
v_gene: TRBV28
abundance: -
j_gene: TRBJ2-5
CDR3nt: TGTGCCAGCAGAAGGCGGCCCTTCTCTCAGGGATACCAAGAGACCCAGTACTTC
CDR3aa: CASRRRPFSQGYQETQYF

d_gene: -
len: 14
v_gene: TRBV6-6
abundance: -
j_gene: TRBJ2-2
CDR3nt: TGTGCCAGCAGCACAGGGTTGGACACCGGGGAGCTGTTTTTT
CDR3aa: CASSTGLDTGELFF

d_gene: TRBD1
len: 15
v_gene: TRBV5-5
abundance: -
j_gene: TRBJ1-5
CDR3nt: TGTGCCAGCAGCCAAGACAGGGGAAGCAATCAGCCCCAGCATTTT
CDR3aa: CASSQDRGSNQPQHF